One sample yielded the 5 T cell receptor beta chains listed below, sequenced in a study of blood T cells in healthy people across ages. Alongside a J-beta primer mix, a sample-barcoded 5' primer served in a second PCR lasting roughly 7 to 11 cycles. TCRdb re-analysed the 5' RACE reads in MiXCR, keeping a single row per CDR3 protein. The top ten hold around 25% of the sample, which has 540,000 or so distinct CDR3 sequences, around 48% seen once. Sequencing input: blood. All receptors come from a man older than 75 in good health.

At least ten counts were recorded for this clonotype. The rearrangement uses TRBV29-1 and TRBJ2-1; D remains unclear. V gave up 7 bases and J gave up 1 base, with 11 bases separating them. Germline CDR1 is SQVTM and CDR2 is ANQGSEA. This CDR3 comprises 13 residues. This chain's CDR3 is CSAGPPSYNEQFF. The CDR3 DNA follows: TGCAGCGCCGGACCGCCATCCTACAATGAGCAGTTCTTC.

V gene TRBV7-2 combines with J gene TRBJ1-5, with D unclear. V gave up 6 bases and J gave up 0 bases, with 9 bases separating them. Germline V gene lookup returns CDR1 SGHTA and CDR2 FQGNSA. The CDR3 covers 14 residues. CDR3 amino acids: CASRVSLSNQPQHF. The CDR3 bases are TGTGCCAGCAGAGTCTCACTTAGCAATCAGCCCCAGCATTTT.

This chain uses TRBV18 with TRBJ2-7; either TRBD1 or TRBD2 may fit D (5 bases each). The J call may not be correct, given that the DNA end is closer to TRBJ2-5. The CDR3 totals 15 residues. The V gene's germline CDR1 is KGHSH and CDR2 LQKENI. CDR3 sequence: CASSLAQGRPETQYF. The DNA for the CDR3 is TGTGCCAGCTCACTTGCGCAGGGACGCCCCGAGACCCAGTACTTC.

This clonotype was picked up a small number of times. The V call is TRBV20-1, the J call TRBJ1-2; 8 nucleotides align to TRBD1. The CDR3 length is 20 residues. Germline loops: CDR1 DFQATT, CDR2 SNEGSKA (reference sequence). V lost 6 bases and J lost 4; bases outside the gene matches: 28. CDR3 sequence: CSARGWTGHVPSPESYGYTF. The CDR3, as DNA: TGCAGTGCCCGTGGGTGGACAGGGCATGTTCCCTCCCCCGAAAGCTATGGCTACACCTTC.

This chain links TRBV3-1 with TRBJ2-1; D might be TRBD2 (6 bases). Trimming cost V 0 bases and J 3 bases, with 12 bases left between them. The germline V gene has CDR1 LGHDT and CDR2 YNNKEL (reference sequence). This CDR3 is 16 amino acids long. As DNA, the CDR3 is TGTGCCAGCAGCCAAGATGTTGGCGGGGACTACAATGAGCAGTTCTTC. Its protein is CASSQDVGGDYNEQFF.